This TCR beta chain came from a study of cytomegalovirus exposure and HLA in healthy donors. Trimming pared 3 bases from V and 7 bases from J, leaving 9 bases between. This CDR3 region has 12 residues. In germline, CDR1 is MGHDK, CDR2 SYGVNS. The PCR ran on 60 Vbeta and 13 Jbeta primers. This table comes from immunoSEQ multiplex PCR, and its TCRdb copy is limited to in-frame clones, with some not included. Here the sample spans about 99,000 clones, around 77% being singletons. The sequence came from a man in his forties in good health and CMV-seronegative. The chain combines TRBV25-1 with TRBJ1-1; D is unclear. The material sequenced was PBMCs. The CDR3 here is CASSEVYGEAFF. Written as DNA, the CDR3 is TGTGCCAGCAGTGAGGTGTACGGTGAAGCTTTCTTT.